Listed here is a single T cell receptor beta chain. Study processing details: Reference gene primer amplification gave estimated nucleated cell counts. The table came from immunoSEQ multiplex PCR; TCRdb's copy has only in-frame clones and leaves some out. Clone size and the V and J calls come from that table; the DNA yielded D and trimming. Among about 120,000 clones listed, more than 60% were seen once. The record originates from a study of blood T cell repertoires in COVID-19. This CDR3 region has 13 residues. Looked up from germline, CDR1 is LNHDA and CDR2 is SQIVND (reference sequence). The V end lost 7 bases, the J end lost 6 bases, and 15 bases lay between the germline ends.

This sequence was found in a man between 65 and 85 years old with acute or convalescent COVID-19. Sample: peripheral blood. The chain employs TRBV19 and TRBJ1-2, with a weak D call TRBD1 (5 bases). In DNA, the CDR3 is TGTGCCAGTAATCTCCGGAGGGGCCATGGCTACACCTTC. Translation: CASNLRRGHGYTF. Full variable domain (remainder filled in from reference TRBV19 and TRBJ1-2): DGGITQSPKYLFRKEGQNVTLSCEQNLNHDAMYWYRQDPGQGLRLIYYSQIVNDFQKGDIAEGYSVSREKKESFPLTVTSAQKNPTAFYLCASNLRRGHGYTFGSGTRLTVV.